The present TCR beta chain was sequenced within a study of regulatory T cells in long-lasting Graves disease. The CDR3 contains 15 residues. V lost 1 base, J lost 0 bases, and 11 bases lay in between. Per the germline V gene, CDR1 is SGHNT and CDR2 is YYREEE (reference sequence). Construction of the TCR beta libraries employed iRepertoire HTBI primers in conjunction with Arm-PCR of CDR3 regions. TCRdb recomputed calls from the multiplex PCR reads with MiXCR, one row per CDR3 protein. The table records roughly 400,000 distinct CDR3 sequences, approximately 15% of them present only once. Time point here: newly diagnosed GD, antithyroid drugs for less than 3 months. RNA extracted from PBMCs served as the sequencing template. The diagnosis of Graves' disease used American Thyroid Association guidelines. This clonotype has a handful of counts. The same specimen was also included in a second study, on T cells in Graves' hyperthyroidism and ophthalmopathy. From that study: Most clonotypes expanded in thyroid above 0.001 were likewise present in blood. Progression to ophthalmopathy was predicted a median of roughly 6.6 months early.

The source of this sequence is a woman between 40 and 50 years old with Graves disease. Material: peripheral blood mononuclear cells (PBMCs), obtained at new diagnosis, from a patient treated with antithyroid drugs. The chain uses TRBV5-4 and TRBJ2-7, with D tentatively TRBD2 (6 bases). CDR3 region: CASSLIQGGSYEQYF. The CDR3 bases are TGTGCCAGCAGCTTGATCCAGGGAGGCTCCTACGAGCAGTACTTC.